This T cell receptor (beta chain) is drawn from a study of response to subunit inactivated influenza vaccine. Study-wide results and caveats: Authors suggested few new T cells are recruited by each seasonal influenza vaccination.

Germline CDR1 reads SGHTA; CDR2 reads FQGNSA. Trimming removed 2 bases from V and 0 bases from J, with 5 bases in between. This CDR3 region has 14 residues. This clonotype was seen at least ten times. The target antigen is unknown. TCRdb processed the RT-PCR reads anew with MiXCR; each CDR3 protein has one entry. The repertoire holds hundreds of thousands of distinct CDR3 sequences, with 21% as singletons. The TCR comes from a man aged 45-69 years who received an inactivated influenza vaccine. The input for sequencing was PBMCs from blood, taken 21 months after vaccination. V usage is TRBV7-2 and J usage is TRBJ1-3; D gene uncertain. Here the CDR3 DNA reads TGTGCCAGCAGCTTAAGAAACTCTGGAAACACCATATATTTT. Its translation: CASSLRNSGNTIYF. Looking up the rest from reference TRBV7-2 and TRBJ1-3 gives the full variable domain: GAGVSQSPSNKVTEKGKDVELRCDPISGHTALYWYRQSLGQGLEFLIYFQGNSAPDKSGLPSDRFSAERTGGSVSTLTIQRTQQEDSAVYLCASSLRNSGNTIYFGEGSWLTVV.